The rows below give T cell receptor beta chains drawn from one sample of a study of T cells in Graves' hyperthyroidism and ophthalmopathy. TCRdb itself ran the multiplex PCR reads through MiXCR, one entry per CDR3 protein. The sample has about 360,000 distinct CDR3 sequences, under 15% seen once. The sequencing sample was made of blood. The receptors were sampled from a woman aged 18-29 years with Graves' hyperthyroidism. Each CDR3 is given with its conserved first and last residue. D genes are given only for firm matches.

CDR3 protein: CASSGTGANQPQHF
D gene: TRBD1
J gene: TRBJ1-5
V gene: TRBV19

CDR3 protein: CASRQNGLQAAGDYGYTF
D gene: -
J gene: TRBJ1-2
V gene: TRBV6-1

CDR3 protein: CASSDSLLATYEQYF
D gene: -
J gene: TRBJ2-7
V gene: TRBV6-1

CDR3 protein: CSVEQQGSSYEQYF
D gene: TRBD1
J gene: TRBJ2-7
V gene: TRBV29-1

CDR3 protein: CASSRPGKDPISGNTIYF
D gene: -
J gene: TRBJ1-3
V gene: TRBV4-1

CDR3 protein: CASSRSPLTSVLGETQYF
D gene: TRBD2
J gene: TRBJ2-5
V gene: TRBV4-1

CDR3 protein: CASSQDYGTRETQYF
D gene: -
J gene: TRBJ2-5
V gene: TRBV3-1

CDR3 protein: CSARGLAGNKETQYF
D gene: TRBD2
J gene: TRBJ2-5
V gene: TRBV20-1

CDR3 protein: CSAHPGAGNYGYTF
D gene: -
J gene: TRBJ1-2
V gene: TRBV20-1

CDR3 protein: CASTFSLRDGYTF
D gene: -
J gene: TRBJ1-2
V gene: TRBV12-3/TRBV12-4

CDR3 protein: CATSDRTGGEKLFF
D gene: TRBD1
J gene: TRBJ1-4
V gene: TRBV24-1

CDR3 protein: CASHRDRGLDTQYF
D gene: TRBD1
J gene: TRBJ2-3
V gene: TRBV2

CDR3 protein: CASSQASGPKVQPQHF
D gene: -
J gene: TRBJ1-5
V gene: TRBV4-3

CDR3 protein: CASSNWGTEAFF
D gene: -
J gene: TRBJ1-1
V gene: TRBV19

CDR3 protein: CASSPGTAPNQPQHF
D gene: TRBD1
J gene: TRBJ1-5
V gene: TRBV4-3

CDR3 protein: CASSAYLNNQPQHF
D gene: -
J gene: TRBJ1-5
V gene: TRBV7-6

CDR3 protein: CSAKEGSTTDTQYF
D gene: -
J gene: TRBJ2-3
V gene: TRBV20-1

CDR3 protein: CASSLEQTGELFF
D gene: -
J gene: TRBJ2-2
V gene: TRBV7-3

CDR3 protein: CASSQDRGGADTQYF
D gene: -
J gene: TRBJ2-3
V gene: TRBV3-1

CDR3 protein: CASSLRGVLALKDNYGYTF
D gene: -
J gene: TRBJ1-2
V gene: TRBV19

CDR3 protein: CASSDLGLAGYEQYF
D gene: TRBD2
J gene: TRBJ2-7
V gene: TRBV25-1

CDR3 protein: CASSLVTGIQETQYF
D gene: TRBD1
J gene: TRBJ2-5
V gene: TRBV7-2

CDR3 protein: CSARSGGNSDTQYF
D gene: TRBD2
J gene: TRBJ2-3
V gene: TRBV20-1

CDR3 protein: CASSKRDGYTF
D gene: -
J gene: TRBJ1-2
V gene: TRBV5-5

CDR3 protein: CASSPPLAGATGELFF
D gene: TRBD2
J gene: TRBJ2-2
V gene: TRBV18

CDR3 protein: CASSSMTEGNTEAFF
D gene: -
J gene: TRBJ1-1
V gene: TRBV5-1

CDR3 protein: CASRAGAHPSYEQYF
D gene: TRBD2
J gene: TRBJ2-7
V gene: TRBV6-1

CDR3 protein: CASTEDSNTGELFF
D gene: -
J gene: TRBJ2-2
V gene: TRBV5-1

CDR3 protein: CASSFGGWDTQYF
D gene: -
J gene: TRBJ2-3
V gene: TRBV11-2

CDR3 protein: CASSSKGPIEQFF
D gene: -
J gene: TRBJ2-1
V gene: TRBV5-1

CDR3 protein: CASSPLGTLAVADTQYF
D gene: -
J gene: TRBJ2-3
V gene: TRBV3-1

CDR3 protein: CASSVDRVKNEQFF
D gene: TRBD1
J gene: TRBJ2-1
V gene: TRBV11-1

CDR3 protein: CASTGRGGANVLTF
D gene: -
J gene: TRBJ2-6
V gene: TRBV6-1

CDR3 protein: CASSSGQFPNSPLHF
D gene: -
J gene: TRBJ1-6
V gene: TRBV27

CDR3 protein: CAGQDRAVGYTF
D gene: TRBD1
J gene: TRBJ1-2
V gene: TRBV28

CDR3 protein: CASRPQTSGNTIYF
D gene: -
J gene: TRBJ1-3
V gene: TRBV19

CDR3 protein: CAISEGQGNEKLFF
D gene: TRBD1
J gene: TRBJ1-4
V gene: TRBV10-3

CDR3 protein: CATSDRTSAYTDTQYF
D gene: TRBD2
J gene: TRBJ2-3
V gene: TRBV24-1

CDR3 protein: CASSYSRGPTNTGELFF
D gene: -
J gene: TRBJ2-2
V gene: TRBV6-5

CDR3 protein: CASSPRTSDTQYF
D gene: -
J gene: TRBJ2-3
V gene: TRBV11-3

CDR3 protein: CASSLGPTGGRGSYEQYF
D gene: TRBD1
J gene: TRBJ2-7
V gene: TRBV11-2

CDR3 protein: CASSQSRYEQYF
D gene: -
J gene: TRBJ2-7
V gene: TRBV5-1

CDR3 protein: CASRAFDRADYEQYF
D gene: TRBD1
J gene: TRBJ2-7
V gene: TRBV19

CDR3 protein: CASKEGARADTQYF
D gene: -
J gene: TRBJ2-3
V gene: TRBV28

CDR3 protein: CASSQEPSGSSYEQYF
D gene: TRBD2
J gene: TRBJ2-7
V gene: TRBV4-3

CDR3 protein: CSANRGEFWNTEAFF
D gene: TRBD1
J gene: TRBJ1-1
V gene: TRBV20-1

CDR3 protein: CASAQRRRAELFF
D gene: -
J gene: TRBJ2-2
V gene: TRBV28

CDR3 protein: CASSPLDSGGTHSGYTF
D gene: -
J gene: TRBJ1-2
V gene: TRBV18

CDR3 protein: CAISVTSGAAPYEQYF
D gene: TRBD2
J gene: TRBJ2-7
V gene: TRBV10-3

CDR3 protein: CASSLPGPRYGYTF
D gene: -
J gene: TRBJ1-2
V gene: TRBV7-2

CDR3 protein: CASSEQGLLNEKLFF
D gene: TRBD1
J gene: TRBJ1-4
V gene: TRBV7-8

CDR3 protein: CASSYSGETEQYF
D gene: -
J gene: TRBJ2-7
V gene: TRBV6-5

CDR3 protein: CASLANSARTDTQYF
D gene: -
J gene: TRBJ2-3
V gene: TRBV10-3

CDR3 protein: CASGSSRDRGANTEAFF
D gene: TRBD1
J gene: TRBJ1-1
V gene: TRBV12-5

CDR3 protein: CASSEYLRSETQYF
D gene: -
J gene: TRBJ2-5
V gene: TRBV25-1

CDR3 protein: CASSLWQGPVGDEQYF
D gene: -
J gene: TRBJ2-7
V gene: TRBV28

CDR3 protein: CASSVGTGAITDTQYF
D gene: -
J gene: TRBJ2-3
V gene: TRBV9